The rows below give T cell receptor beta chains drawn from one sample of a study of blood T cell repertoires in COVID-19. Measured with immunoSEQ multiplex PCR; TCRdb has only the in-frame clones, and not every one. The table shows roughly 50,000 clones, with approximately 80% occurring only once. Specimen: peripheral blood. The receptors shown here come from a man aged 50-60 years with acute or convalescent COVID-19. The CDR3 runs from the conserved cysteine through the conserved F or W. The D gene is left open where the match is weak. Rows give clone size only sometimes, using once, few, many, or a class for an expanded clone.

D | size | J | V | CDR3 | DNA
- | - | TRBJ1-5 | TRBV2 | CASSAFLGGYQPQHF | TGTGCCAGCAGTGCTTTCCTGGGAGGGTACCAGCCCCAGCATTTT
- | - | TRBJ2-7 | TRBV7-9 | CASSIYTYEQYF | TGTGCCAGCAGCATTTACACGTACGAGCAGTACTTC
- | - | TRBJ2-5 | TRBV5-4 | CASTSGGLETQYF | TGTGCCAGCACCTCGGGGGGCCTAGAGACCCAGTACTTC
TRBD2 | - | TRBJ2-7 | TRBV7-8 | CASSLPLAGTSYEQYF | TGTGCCAGCAGCCTACCGCTAGCGGGTACGTCCTACGAGCAGTACTTC
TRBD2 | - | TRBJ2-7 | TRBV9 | CASSVSLAGYGEQYF | TGTGCCAGCAGCGTATCTCTAGCGGGATATGGCGAGCAGTACTTC
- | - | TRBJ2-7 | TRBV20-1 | CSATRGYEQYF | TGCAGTGCTACTCGGGGGTACGAGCAGTACTTC
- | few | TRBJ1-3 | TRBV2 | CASSEAGPGNTIYF | TGTGCCAGCAGCGAGGCAGGGCCTGGAAACACCATATATTTT
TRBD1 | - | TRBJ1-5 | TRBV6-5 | CASIGTGGNQPQHF | TGTGCCAGCATCGGGACAGGGGGAAATCAGCCCCAGCATTTT
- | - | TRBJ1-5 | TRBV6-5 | CASSPDRTDQPQHF | TGTGCCAGCAGCCCCGACAGGACGGATCAGCCCCAGCATTTT
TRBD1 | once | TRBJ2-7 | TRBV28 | CASSSPGQGAYEQYF | TGTGCCAGCAGTTCGCCGGGACAGGGGGCTTACGAGCAGTACTTC
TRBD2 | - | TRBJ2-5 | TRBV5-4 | CASGNSGSRETQYF | TGTGCCAGCGGTAATAGCGGGAGCAGGGAGACCCAGTACTTC
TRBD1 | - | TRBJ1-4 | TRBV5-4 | CASSPGGQGLLEKLFF | TGTGCCAGCAGCCCTGGGGGACAGGGACTACTTGAAAAACTGTTTTTT
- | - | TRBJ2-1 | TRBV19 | CASSISRSYNEQFF | TGTGCCAGTAGTATAAGTAGATCCTACAATGAGCAGTTCTTC
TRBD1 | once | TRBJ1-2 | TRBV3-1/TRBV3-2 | CASSPDRGNGYTF | TGTGCCAGCAGTCCGGACAGGGGCAATGGCTACACCTTC
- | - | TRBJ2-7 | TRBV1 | CTNQLGLPYEQYF | TGCACCAACCAACTAGGTTTACCCTACGAGCAGTACTTC
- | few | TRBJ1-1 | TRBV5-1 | CASSLVELAEAFF | TGCGCCAGCAGCTTGGTCGAGCTCGCTGAAGCTTTCTTT
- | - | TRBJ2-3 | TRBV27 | CASSFRGTDTQYF | TGTGCCAGCAGTTTTCGGGGAACAGATACGCAGTATTTT
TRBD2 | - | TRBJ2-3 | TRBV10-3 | CAIRPTSGTSTDTQYF | TGTGCCATCAGACCGACTAGCGGGACTAGCACAGATACGCAGTATTTT
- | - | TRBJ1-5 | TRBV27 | CASSLGGGGAVQPQHF | TGTGCCAGCAGTTTAGGTGGTGGGGGGGCCGTACAGCCCCAGCATTTT
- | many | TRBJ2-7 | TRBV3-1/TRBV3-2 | CASSQEGSYEQYF | TGTGCCAGCAGCCAAGAAGGGAGCTACGAGCAGTACTTC